This T cell receptor beta chain was sequenced in a study of graft-versus-host responses after intestinal transplantation. The table lists this clone with a few counts. CDR3 length: 14 residues. V dropped 5 bases and J dropped 4; count of bases not matched to a gene: 8. Germline V gene data show CDR1 as MNHEY and CDR2 as SVGAGI. The authors processed graft tissue to release intraepithelial and lamina propria lymphocytes. Profiling relied on immunoSEQ multiplex PCR, and the TCRdb table lists in-frame clones only, not all of them. Counted here are 6,500 to 8,500 clones, roughly two thirds occurring once; the ten biggest clones make up 4.5% to 6%.

This receptor was taken from a human patient who received an intestinal transplant, so some T cells may come from the graft donor. The sequencing here drew on ileum tissue, taken approximately 50 days after transplant. The rearrangement links TRBV6-5 to TRBJ2-7, with 7 bases aligning to TRBD1. In nucleotides, the CDR3 is TGTGCCAGCAGTGGCCGGACAGGCCCTTACGAGCAGTACGTC. Translating it yields CASSGRTGPYEQYV.